The clone carrying this T cell receptor (beta chain) was recorded at least ten times. Per the original data handling: Estimated nucleated cell counts came from reference gene primer amplification. Measured with immunoSEQ multiplex PCR; TCRdb has only the in-frame clones, and not every one. The D gene and trimming were derived from the DNA, and the V and J assignments and clone size from that table. Of under 350,000 clones listed, 83% are singletons. The CDR3 is made up of 12 amino acids. The ends were cut back, 5 bases at V and 6 bases at J, with 8 bases in the middle. Germline V lookup: CDR1 MDHEN, CDR2 SYDVKM. This specimen comes from a study of blood T cell repertoires in COVID-19.

The sample taken for sequencing was peripheral blood. This sequence was found in a man aged 60 to 75 who had recovered from COVID-19. J is TRBJ2-1 and V is TRBV28; D ambiguous. The CDR3 nucleotides are TGTGCCAGCAGTAGCTTCCTCAATGAGCAGTTCTTC. Translation: CASSSFLNEQFF.